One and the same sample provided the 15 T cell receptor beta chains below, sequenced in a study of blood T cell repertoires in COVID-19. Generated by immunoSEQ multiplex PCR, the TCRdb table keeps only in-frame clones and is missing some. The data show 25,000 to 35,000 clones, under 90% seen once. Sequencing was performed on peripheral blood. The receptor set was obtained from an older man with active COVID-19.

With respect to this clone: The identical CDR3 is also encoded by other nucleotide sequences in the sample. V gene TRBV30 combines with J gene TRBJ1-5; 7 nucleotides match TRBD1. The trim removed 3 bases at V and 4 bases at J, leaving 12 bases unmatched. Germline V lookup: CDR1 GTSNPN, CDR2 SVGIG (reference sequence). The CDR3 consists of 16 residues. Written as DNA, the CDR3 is TGTGCCTGGAGCGGACGGACAGGACCCATTAATCAGCCCCAGCATTTT. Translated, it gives CAWSGRTGPINQPQHF.

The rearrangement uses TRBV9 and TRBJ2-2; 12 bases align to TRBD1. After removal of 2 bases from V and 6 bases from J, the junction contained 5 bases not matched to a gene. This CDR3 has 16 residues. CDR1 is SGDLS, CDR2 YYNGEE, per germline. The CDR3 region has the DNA TGTGCCAGCAGCGTGTCCGGGACAGGGGGCGCCGGGGAGCTGTTTTTT. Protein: CASSVSGTGGAGELFF.

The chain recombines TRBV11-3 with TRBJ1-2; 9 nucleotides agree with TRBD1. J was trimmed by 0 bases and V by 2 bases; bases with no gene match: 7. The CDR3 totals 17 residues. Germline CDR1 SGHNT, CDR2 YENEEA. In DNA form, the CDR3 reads TGTGCCAGCAGCTTAAGGGGACAGGGCCAAGCTAACTATGGCTACACCTTC. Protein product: CASSLRGQGQANYGYTF.

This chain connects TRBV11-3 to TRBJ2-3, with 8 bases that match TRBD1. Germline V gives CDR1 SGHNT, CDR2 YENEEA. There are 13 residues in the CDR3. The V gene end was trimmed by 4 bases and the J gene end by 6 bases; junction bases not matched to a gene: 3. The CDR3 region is CASSSQGADTQYF. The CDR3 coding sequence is TGTGCCAGCAGCTCCCAGGGGGCGGATACGCAGTATTTT. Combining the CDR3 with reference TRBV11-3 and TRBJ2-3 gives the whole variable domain EAGVVQSPRYKIIEKKQPVAFWCNPISGHNTLYWYLQNLGQGPELLIRYENEEAVDDSQLPKDRFSAERLKGVDSTLKIQPAELGDSAVYLCASSSQGADTQYFGPGTRLTVL.

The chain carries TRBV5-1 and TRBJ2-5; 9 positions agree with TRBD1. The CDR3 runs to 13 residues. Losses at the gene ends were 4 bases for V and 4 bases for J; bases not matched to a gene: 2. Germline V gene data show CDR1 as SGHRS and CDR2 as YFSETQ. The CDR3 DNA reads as TGCGCCAGCAGCGCGGGACAGGGAGAGACCCAGTACTTC. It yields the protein CASSAGQGETQYF.

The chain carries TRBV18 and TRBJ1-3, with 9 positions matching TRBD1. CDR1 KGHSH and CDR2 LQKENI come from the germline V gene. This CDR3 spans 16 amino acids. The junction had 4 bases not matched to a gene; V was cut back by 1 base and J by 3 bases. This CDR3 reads CASSPQQGALGNTIYF. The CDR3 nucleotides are TGTGCCAGCTCACCACAACAGGGGGCGCTTGGAAACACCATATATTTT.

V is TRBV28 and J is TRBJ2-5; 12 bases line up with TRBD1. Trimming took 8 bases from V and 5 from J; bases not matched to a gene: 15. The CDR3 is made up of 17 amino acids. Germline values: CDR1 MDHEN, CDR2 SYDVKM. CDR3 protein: CASSSLSGTGGRETQYF. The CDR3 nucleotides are TGTGCCAGCTCCTCATTGTCCGGGACAGGGGGCCGGGAGACCCAGTACTTC.

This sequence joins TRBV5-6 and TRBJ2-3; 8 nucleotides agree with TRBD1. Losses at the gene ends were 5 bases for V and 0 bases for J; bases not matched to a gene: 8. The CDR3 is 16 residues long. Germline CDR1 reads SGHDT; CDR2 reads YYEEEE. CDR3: CASSAGTGYSTDTQYF. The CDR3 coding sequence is TGTGCCAGCAGTGCCGGGACAGGTTATAGCACAGATACGCAGTATTTT. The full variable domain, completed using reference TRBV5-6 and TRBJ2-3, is DAGVTQSPTHLIKTRGQQVTLRCSPKSGHDTVSWYQQALGQGPQFIFQYYEEEERQRGNFPDRFSGHQFPNYSSELNVNALLLGDSALYLCASSAGTGYSTDTQYFGPGTRLTVL.

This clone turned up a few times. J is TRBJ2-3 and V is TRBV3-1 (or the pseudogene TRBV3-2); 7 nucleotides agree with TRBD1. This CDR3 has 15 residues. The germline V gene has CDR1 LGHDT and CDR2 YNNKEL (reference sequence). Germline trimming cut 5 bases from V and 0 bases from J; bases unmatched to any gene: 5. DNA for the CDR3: TGTGCCAGCAGCGGTGCAGGGGGAAGCACAGATACGCAGTATTTT. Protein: CASSGAGGSTDTQYF.

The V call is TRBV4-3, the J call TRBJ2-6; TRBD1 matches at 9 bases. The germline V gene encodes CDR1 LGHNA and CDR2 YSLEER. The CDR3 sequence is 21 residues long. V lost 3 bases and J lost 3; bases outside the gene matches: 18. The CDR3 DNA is TGCGCCAGCAGCCAGCGTTCACAGGGGGCCCAGGGGTTCGGTGGGGCCAACGTCCTGACTTTC. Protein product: CASSQRSQGAQGFGGANVLTF.

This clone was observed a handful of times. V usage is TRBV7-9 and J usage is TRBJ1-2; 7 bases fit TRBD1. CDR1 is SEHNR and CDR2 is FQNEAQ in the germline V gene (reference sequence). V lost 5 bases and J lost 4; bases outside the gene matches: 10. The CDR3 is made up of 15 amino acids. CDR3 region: CASSAGRGQPYGYTF. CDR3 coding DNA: TGTGCCAGCAGCGCCGGGCGGGGACAGCCCTATGGCTACACCTTC. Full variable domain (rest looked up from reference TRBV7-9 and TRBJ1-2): DTGVSQNPRHKITKRGQNVTFRCDPISEHNRLYWYRQTLGQGPEFLTYFQNEAQLEKSRLLSDRFSAERPKGSFSTLEIQRTEQGDSAMYLCASSAGRGQPYGYTFGSGTRLTVV.

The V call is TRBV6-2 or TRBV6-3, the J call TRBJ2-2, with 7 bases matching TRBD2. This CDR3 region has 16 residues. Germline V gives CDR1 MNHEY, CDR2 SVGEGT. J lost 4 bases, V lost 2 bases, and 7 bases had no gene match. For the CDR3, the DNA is TGTGCCAGCAGTTACCCCAGCGGGGCGACCACCGGGGAGCTGTTTTTT. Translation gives CASSYPSGATTGELFF.

The CDR3 DNA reads TGTGCCAGCAGGGGGGGATGGGGTTATAGCAATCAGCCCCAGCATTTT. Amino acids: CASRGGWGYSNQPQHF. V usage is TRBV2 and J usage is TRBJ1-5, with a weak D call TRBD1 (5 bases). CDR1 is SNHLY and CDR2 is FYNNEI in the germline V gene. There are 16 residues in the CDR3. The V end was cut by 6 bases, the J end by 0 bases, with 15 bases between.

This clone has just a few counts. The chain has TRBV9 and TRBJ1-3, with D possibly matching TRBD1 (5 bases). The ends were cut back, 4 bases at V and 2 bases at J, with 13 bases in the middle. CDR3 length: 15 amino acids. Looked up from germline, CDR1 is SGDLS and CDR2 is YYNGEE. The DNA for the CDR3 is TGTGCCAGCAGCCCCTGGGGGGGTACTGGAAACACCATATATTTT. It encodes CASSPWGGTGNTIYF.

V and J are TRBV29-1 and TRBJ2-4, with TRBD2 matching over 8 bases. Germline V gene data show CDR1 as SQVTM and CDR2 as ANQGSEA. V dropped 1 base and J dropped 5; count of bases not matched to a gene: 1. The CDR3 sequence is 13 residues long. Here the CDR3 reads CSVEAGGENIQYF. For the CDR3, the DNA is TGCAGCGTTGAAGCGGGGGGGGAAAACATTCAGTACTTC.